This T cell receptor beta chain derives from a study of OX40 agonist ivuxolimab in advanced cancers. Study at large: With ivuxolimab, an agonistic anti-OX40 (CD134) antibody, patients were treated. While on treatment, patients had intravenous ivuxolimab at 0.01 to 10 mg/kg every 2 weeks.

Sequencing was performed with immunoSEQ multiplex PCR; in TCRdb, only in-frame clones are kept and a portion is missing. The table shows about 62,000 clones, with 75% to 85% occurring only once. A word on this clone: Its cognate antigen is unknown.

In germline, CDR1 is LGHNA, CDR2 YSLEER. The CDR3 spans 16 residues. The V and J ends lost 0 bases and 7 bases, in that order; junction bases with no gene match: 7. General study findings and limits: Low normalized T-cell clonal expansion also characterized some of the nonresponders. CD8+ T cells (on average) carried more expanded clones than CD4+ T cells.

This TCR came from an adult with an advanced solid tumor such as melanoma, head and neck, liver or kidney cancer. The chain employs TRBV4-3 and TRBJ2-7; 12 positions match TRBD1. This material consisted of CD4+ or CD8+ T cells sorted from blood, taken in a trial of the OX40 agonist ivuxolimab. The CDR3 DNA reads as TGCGCCAGCAGCCAAGACTGGGGGACAGGGGGCTTTGAGCAGTACTTC. Translated: CASSQDWGTGGFEQYF.